Below are 26 T cell receptor beta chains sequenced from a single sample in a study of early T cells in non-severe SARS-CoV-2 infection. One entry per CDR3 protein, called by TCRdb with MiXCR from the 5' RACE reads. Among about 83,000 distinct CDR3 sequences listed, about 10% were seen once. The source material was whole blood, sampled at baseline. The receptors derive from an adult who was a healthcare worker with PCR-confirmed SARS-CoV-2 infection or an uninfected control (not recorded which).

This chain links TRBV6-6 with TRBJ2-5; D is possibly TRBD2 (6 bases). The CDR3 spans 17 residues. V was pared by 4 bases and J by 2 bases, with 20 bases between. From germline, CDR1 is MNHNY and CDR2 SVGAGI (reference sequence). The CDR3 coding sequence is TGTGCCAGCAGTTCCTACGGGATGCGGGGAGCGCAAGAGACCCAGTACTTC. As protein: CASSSYGMRGAQETQYF.

The J gene is TRBJ2-1, the V gene TRBV7-2; 9 bases fit TRBD2. V lost 2 bases and J lost 4; bases outside the gene matches: 12. The CDR3 spans 18 residues. In germline, CDR1 is SGHTA, CDR2 FQGNSA. CDR3 nucleotides: TGTGCCAGCAGCTTAAAGTTTGCGGGAGGGATCGGGTACAATGAGCAGTTCTTC. Translated, it gives CASSLKFAGGIGYNEQFF.

This clonotype was observed at least ten times. CDR3 in amino acids: CASSLTGAYEQYF. The CDR3 DNA reads TGTGCCAGCAGTTTGACAGGGGCCTACGAGCAGTACTTC. This rearrangement joins TRBV27 to TRBJ2-7; TRBD1 matches 8 bases. After removal of 3 bases from V and 2 bases from J, the junction contained 0 bases not matched to a gene. This CDR3 has 13 amino acids. CDR1 and CDR2 (germline): MNHEY, SMNVEV (reference sequence).

CDR3 nucleotides: TGTGCCAGCTCGGTGGCAGGGTTCGAAGCTGAGACCCAGTACTTC. It specifies CASSVAGFEAETQYF. The chain combines TRBV6-1 with TRBJ2-5, with D perhaps TRBD1 (5 bases). Germline loops: CDR1 MNHNS, CDR2 SASEGT. Trimming removed 8 bases at V and 5 bases at J, with 21 bases between. CDR3 length: 15 residues.

This clonotype was counted at least ten times. V gene TRBV27 combines with J gene TRBJ2-7; 12 nucleotides agree with TRBD2. CDR1 and CDR2 (germline): MNHEY, SMNVEV (reference sequence). With 6 bases clipped from V and 0 bases from J, the junction kept 3 bases outside the gene matches. The CDR3 spans 15 residues. The DNA of the CDR3 is TGTGCCAGCAGACTAGCGGGAGGAAGCTCCTACGAGCAGTACTTC. It is translated as CASRLAGGSSYEQYF.

The J gene is TRBJ2-5, the V gene TRBV6-1, with D unresolved. V dropped 4 bases and J dropped 2 bases, with 26 bases sitting between them. CDR1 and CDR2 from the germline V gene are MNHNS and SASEGT. This CDR3 spans 19 amino acids. CDR3 amino acids: CASSGILSRSGRVQETQYF. The CDR3 DNA is TGTGCCAGCAGTGGCATTCTCAGTAGATCCGGTCGTGTGCAAGAGACCCAGTACTTC.

This clonotype is classed as medium-sized (0.01 to 0.1%). V usage is TRBV6-5 and J usage is TRBJ1-1, with 7 bases aligning to TRBD1. The CDR3 consists of 11 residues. The germline gives CDR1 MNHEY, CDR2 SVGAGI. With 5 bases clipped from V and 6 bases from J, the junction kept 0 bases outside the gene matches. The CDR3 loop reads CASSDRAEAFF. DNA for the CDR3: TGTGCCAGCAGTGACAGGGCTGAAGCTTTCTTT.

This clonotype was seen ten or more times. The chain uses TRBV25-1 and TRBJ1-1, with a tentative D call TRBD1 (5 bases). The germline V gene has CDR1 MGHDK and CDR2 SYGVNS. Trimming removed 3 bases at V and 0 bases at J, with 8 bases between. The CDR3 totals 14 residues. CDR3: CASSDWGLNTEAFF. The CDR3 nucleotides are TGTGCCAGCAGTGACTGGGGACTGAACACTGAAGCTTTCTTT.

This clonotype was detected a few times. The chain employs TRBV5-1 and TRBJ1-6, with D possibly TRBD1 on 6 matching bases. The ends were cut back, 3 bases at V and 7 bases at J, with 20 bases in the middle. Germline assignment: CDR1 SGHRS and CDR2 YFSETQ. This CDR3 is 17 amino acids long. The CDR3 DNA sequence: TGCGCCAGCAGCTCATCGGCGGGGGCGGCTGGGAATTCACCCCTCCACTTT. Translating gives CASSSSAGAAGNSPLHF.

This clonotype occurred a few times. The chain uses TRBV4-1 and TRBJ1-2; TRBD1 aligns across 7 bases. V shed 0 bases, J shed 5 bases, and the junction held 3 bases outside the gene matches. Per the germline V gene, CDR1 is MGHRA and CDR2 is YSYEKL. This CDR3 is built from 14 residues. The DNA of the CDR3 is TGCGCCAGCAGCCAAGACAGGGGGGATTATGGCTACACCTTC. It is translated as CASSQDRGDYGYTF.

This clonotype was seen only a few times. This chain uses TRBV13 with TRBJ2-7; D uncertain. This CDR3 is built from 15 residues. Germline CDR1 PRHDT, CDR2 FYEKMQ (reference sequence). Trimming pared 5 bases from V and 0 bases from J, leaving 14 bases between. CDR3 nucleotide sequence: TGTGCCAGCAGCCCCTTGTCGGTCGGCTCCTACGAGCAGTACTTC. This codes for CASSPLSVGSYEQYF.

This clonotype has only one observation. The rearrangement joins TRBV20-1 to TRBJ2-3; the match to TRBD2 covers 8 bases. This CDR3 contains 13 residues. Germline V CDR1 and CDR2: DFQATT, SNEGSKA (reference sequence). CDR3 protein: CTPGGLGTDTQYF. Here the CDR3 DNA reads TGCACCCCGGGGGGGCTAGGGACAGATACGCAGTATTTT.

In its sample, this clonotype was seen many times. The rearrangement uses TRBV18 and TRBJ1-3; no clear D. With 1 base removed from V and 0 bases from J, the gap between germline ends came to 7 bases. CDR3 size: 15 residues. Germline loops: CDR1 KGHSH, CDR2 LQKENI. In DNA, the CDR3 is TGTGCCAGCTCACCACGGGATATCTCTGGAAACACCATATATTTT. The encoded protein is CASSPRDISGNTIYF.

This clonotype was counted many times. The chain employs TRBV30 and TRBJ2-1, with 7 positions matching TRBD1. This CDR3 has 11 amino acids. V was clipped by 5 bases and J by 11 bases; unmatched bases: 6. Germline loops: CDR1 GTSNPN, CDR2 SVGIG (reference sequence). This CDR3 is CAWGQAGKQFF. In nucleotides, the CDR3 is TGTGCCTGGGGACAGGCCGGGAAGCAGTTCTTC.

This rearrangement joins TRBV10-3 to TRBJ2-7; D unresolved. This CDR3 comprises 11 residues. Trimming took 6 bases from V and 6 from J, leaving 9 bases between them. CDR1 ENHRY and CDR2 SYGVKD come from the germline V gene. The CDR3 nucleotides read TGTGCCATCAGGGCAGCCGGCGAGCAGTACTTC. Its translation: CAIRAAGEQYF.

The chain is built from TRBV4-1 and TRBJ2-7; no definite D call. The CDR3 is 14 residues long. The V end was cut by 1 base, the J end by 2 bases, with 9 bases between. Germline V gene lookup returns CDR1 MGHRA and CDR2 YSYEKL. CDR3: CASSQASQTYEQYF. DNA for the CDR3: TGCGCCAGCAGCCAAGCATCTCAGACCTACGAGCAGTACTTC.

This clonotype was seen more than once but under ten times. This chain uses TRBV4-2 with TRBJ2-5, with 7 bases aligning to TRBD1. Germline assignment: CDR1 LGHNA and CDR2 YNFKEQ. There are 15 residues in the CDR3. The V segment lost 1 base and the J segment 4 bases; nucleotides outside the gene matches: 6. In DNA form, the CDR3 reads TGTGCCAGCAGCCAAGGAGCAGGGGGACGAGAGACCCAGTACTTC. Amino acid sequence: CASSQGAGGRETQYF.

The V and J genes are TRBV5-5 and TRBJ1-5; D unresolved. The CDR3 has 14 residues. Germline values: CDR1 SGHKS, CDR2 YYEKEE (reference sequence). Trimming stripped 0 bases from V and 3 bases from J, with 7 bases between. CDR3: CASSLVAPNQPQHF. CDR3 DNA: TGTGCCAGCAGCTTGGTGGCCCCCAATCAGCCCCAGCATTTT.

This clonotype has more than one count but fewer than ten. This chain links TRBV5-5 with TRBJ1-6; the match to TRBD1 covers 9 bases. The V gene end was trimmed by 3 bases and the J gene end by 9 bases; junction bases not matched to a gene: 10. The germline V gene has CDR1 SGHKS and CDR2 YYEKEE (reference sequence). The CDR3 consists of 16 residues. Written as DNA, the CDR3 is TGTGCCAGCAGCTCCCCCCCCGGGACAGGGCGTTCACCCCTCCACTTT. It is translated as CASSSPPGTGRSPLHF.

V usage is TRBV7-9 and J usage is TRBJ2-7; perhaps TRBD1 as D (5 bases). This CDR3 is 16 amino acids long. Germline lookup yields CDR1 SEHNR and CDR2 FQNEAQ (reference sequence). V was cut by 0 bases and J by 6 bases, with 18 bases left in between. The CDR3 region is CASSLAVSQVAVEQYF. The CDR3, as DNA: TGTGCCAGCAGCTTAGCGGTATCACAGGTTGCCGTCGAGCAGTACTTC.

This sequence joins TRBV18 and TRBJ1-4; 8 bases agree with TRBD1. CDR3 size: 14 residues. The germline V gene has CDR1 KGHSH and CDR2 LQKENI. Losses at the gene ends were 2 bases for V and 8 bases for J; bases not matched to a gene: 4. CDR3 sequence: CASSPDRGREKLFF. CDR3 sequence (DNA): TGTGCCAGCTCACCAGACAGGGGCAGAGAAAAACTGTTTTTT.

This chain joins TRBV4-1 and TRBJ2-7; maybe TRBD2 (5 bases). Trimming cost V 0 bases and J 2 bases, with 20 bases left between them. The CDR3 loop spans 18 amino acids. Germline values: CDR1 MGHRA, CDR2 YSYEKL. The CDR3 DNA sequence: TGCGCCAGCAGCCAAGATCAATCGAGGCTAGCTGGGACCTACGAGCAGTACTTC. Translation: CASSQDQSRLAGTYEQYF.

In this sample, this clonotype turned up a few times. CDR3 region: CSARSQGVIRETQYF. CDR3 DNA sequence: TGCAGTGCTAGGAGTCAGGGAGTGATCCGAGAGACCCAGTACTTC. This chain links TRBV20-1 with TRBJ2-5; D may be TRBD1 or TRBD2 (5 bases each). This CDR3 is built from 15 residues. The germline V gene has CDR1 DFQATT and CDR2 SNEGSKA (reference sequence). V was pared by 3 bases and J by 4 bases, with 18 bases between.

The sample holds a few counts of this clonotype. The chain combines TRBV5-1 with TRBJ2-7; no reliable D call. Trimming removed 3 bases at V and 3 bases at J, with 10 bases between. Looked up from germline, CDR1 is SGHRS and CDR2 is YFSETQ. The CDR3 has 13 amino acids. In nucleotides, the CDR3 is TGCGCCAGCAGCTGGGGTGACAACTACGAGCAGTACTTC. Its translation is CASSWGDNYEQYF. Full variable domain (rest looked up from reference TRBV5-1 and TRBJ2-7): KAGVTQTPRYLIKTRGQQVTLSCSPISGHRSVSWYQQTPGQGLQFLFEYFSETQRNKGNFPGRFSGRQFSNSRSEMNVSTLELGDSALYLCASSWGDNYEQYFGPGTRLTVT.

This clonotype came up many times. The V and J genes are TRBV2 and TRBJ2-6; D is unclear. From germline, CDR1 is SNHLY and CDR2 FYNNEI. Trimming took off 2 bases at V and 2 bases at J, with 7 bases between the two ends. The CDR3 has 15 residues. The CDR3 here is CASSERPTGANVLTF. CDR3 DNA: TGTGCCAGCAGTGAAAGACCGACTGGGGCCAACGTCCTGACTTTC.

This chain's CDR3 is CASGGGKETQYF. For the CDR3, the DNA is TGTGCCTCCGGGGGGGGCAAAGAGACCCAGTACTTC. The rearrangement joins TRBV10-3 to TRBJ2-5; 8 bases match TRBD2. The CDR3 loop spans 12 amino acids. V was pared by 11 bases and J by 3 bases, with 5 bases of the junction left unmatched. CDR1 and CDR2 (germline): ENHRY, SYGVKD.